The 10 T cell receptor beta chains below were found in one sample sequenced in a study of OX40 agonist ivuxolimab in advanced cancers. Sequenced by immunoSEQ multiplex PCR; TCRdb stores in-frame clones only, minus some. The table lists 65,000 to 80,000 clones, 86% of them singletons, with 0.8% to 1% in the top ten. The specimen was CD4+ or CD8+ T cells sorted from blood, collected in a trial of the OX40 agonist ivuxolimab. The receptors were sampled from an adult with an advanced solid tumor such as melanoma, head and neck, liver or kidney cancer.

The rearrangement joins TRBV6-1 to TRBJ2-7, with TRBD1 identical over 9 bases. Trimming took 5 bases from V and 3 from J; bases not matched to a gene: 5. Germline V gene data show CDR1 as MNHNS and CDR2 as SASEGT. This CDR3 spans 14 amino acids. CDR3 coding DNA: TGTGCCAGCAGTTCAGCGGGACAGGGCTACGAGCAGTACTTC. The encoded protein is CASSSAGQGYEQYF.

V and J are TRBV10-1 and TRBJ2-3; D gene unclear. V lost 0 bases and J lost 5, with 12 bases in between. From germline, CDR1 is WNHNN and CDR2 SYGVQD (reference sequence). The CDR3 spans 15 residues. DNA for the CDR3: TGCGCCAGCAGTGAGTCAGGACCGCCTGGAGATACGCAGTATTTT. As protein: CASSESGPPGDTQYF.

V and J are TRBV11-3 and TRBJ2-7; TRBD1 matches at 8 bases. CDR1 SGHNT and CDR2 YENEEA come from the germline V gene. The CDR3 contains 13 residues. With 5 bases clipped from V and 2 bases from J, the junction kept 2 bases outside the gene matches. CDR3 residues: CASSKGQAYEQYF. The CDR3 DNA reads as TGTGCCAGCAGCAAGGGACAGGCCTACGAGCAGTACTTC.

The rearrangement joins TRBV10-3 to TRBJ2-3; 10 nucleotides align to TRBD1. The V gene's germline CDR1 is ENHRY and CDR2 SYGVKD. There are 13 residues in the CDR3. V was pared by 9 bases and J by 7 bases, with 7 bases of the junction left unmatched. The CDR3 sequence is CAIKDRGRNTQYF. Here the CDR3 DNA reads TGTGCCATTAAGGACAGGGGGAGAAATACGCAGTATTTT.

V usage is TRBV10-3 and J usage is TRBJ2-7; 11 nucleotides match TRBD2. The length of the CDR3 is 17 residues. CDR1 and CDR2 from the germline V gene are ENHRY and SYGVKD. Trimming took 0 bases from V and 0 from J; bases not matched to a gene: 4. CDR3 residues: CAISESKTSGSSYEQYF. The DNA of the CDR3 is TGTGCCATCAGTGAGTCGAAAACTAGCGGGAGCTCCTACGAGCAGTACTTC.

The CDR3 is CASSLSQVLSYEQYF. The CDR3 nucleotides read TGTGCCAGCAGCTTAAGCCAGGTACTCTCCTACGAGCAGTACTTC. The rearrangement joins TRBV7-3 to TRBJ2-7; D remains unclear. Germline CDR1 SGHTA, CDR2 FQGTGA. V lost 1 base, J lost 0 bases, and 10 bases lay in between. The CDR3 is 15 residues long.

The V and J genes are TRBV7-9 and TRBJ2-7; maybe TRBD1 (6 bases). The CDR3 has 14 amino acids. V was shortened by 1 base and J by 1 base, with 8 bases between the two germline ends. Germline V lookup: CDR1 SEHNR, CDR2 FQNEAQ (reference sequence). CDR3 in amino acids: CASSLEGHSYEQYF. CDR3 coding DNA: TGTGCCAGCAGCTTAGAGGGACATTCCTACGAGCAGTACTTC.

V gene TRBV6-5 combines with J gene TRBJ2-7; 9 bases line up with TRBD1. Germline assignment: CDR1 MNHEY and CDR2 SVGAGI. CDR3 length equals 14 residues. V was clipped by 4 bases and J by 3 bases; unmatched bases: 4. In DNA, the CDR3 is TGTGCCAGCAGTTCAGCGGGACAGGGCTACGAGCAGTACTTC. It is translated as CASSSAGQGYEQYF.

V usage is TRBV7-9 and J usage is TRBJ1-3; D is undetermined. This CDR3 contains 15 residues. Trimming pared 3 bases from V and 0 bases from J, leaving 9 bases between. Germline V gene sequence: CDR1 SEHNR, CDR2 FQNEAQ (reference sequence). The DNA of the CDR3 is TGTGCCAGCAGCTTCCATCACAGCTCTGGAAACACCATATATTTT. Translation: CASSFHHSSGNTIYF.

The CDR3 DNA is TGCAGCGCCGAACCGGGACTAGCGGGACCCAATGAGCAGTTCTTC. As protein: CSAEPGLAGPNEQFF. The rearrangement uses TRBV29-1 and TRBJ2-1; 13 positions agree with TRBD2. This CDR3 has 15 amino acids. V was clipped by 7 bases and J by 6 bases; unmatched bases: 9. Germline V lookup: CDR1 SQVTM, CDR2 ANQGSEA.